Sequencing of this T cell receptor beta chain was carried out in a study of cytomegalovirus exposure and HLA in healthy donors. Study background: Sequencing of approximately 190 million T cells in an earlier analysis found under 120 million unique TCR beta sequences.

Germline lookup yields CDR1 MNHEY and CDR2 SMNVEV (reference sequence). The ends lost 3 bases at V and 4 bases at J; junction bases unmatched: 9. This CDR3 is built from 16 residues. General study points: In the analysis, some V segments, TRBV6-2 and TRBV6-3 included, were excluded as indistinguishable. Most TCR sequences proved rare, with some public TCRs found in many donors.

Details on this clone: Its specificity is not known.

13 Jbeta primers and 60 Vbeta primers were used for the PCR. Some clones are missing from TCRdb's copy, which holds only in-frame ones; the method was immunoSEQ multiplex PCR. This table has about 160,000 clones, about 76% appearing once. The chain is built from TRBV27 and TRBJ1-5; 7 nucleotides match TRBD1. The sequenced sample was PBMCs. This TCR derives from a human donor in good health. CDR3 sequence reads: CASSFGRQGTNQPQHF. In DNA, the CDR3 is TGTGCCAGCAGTTTTGGGCGACAGGGAACTAATCAGCCCCAGCATTTT.